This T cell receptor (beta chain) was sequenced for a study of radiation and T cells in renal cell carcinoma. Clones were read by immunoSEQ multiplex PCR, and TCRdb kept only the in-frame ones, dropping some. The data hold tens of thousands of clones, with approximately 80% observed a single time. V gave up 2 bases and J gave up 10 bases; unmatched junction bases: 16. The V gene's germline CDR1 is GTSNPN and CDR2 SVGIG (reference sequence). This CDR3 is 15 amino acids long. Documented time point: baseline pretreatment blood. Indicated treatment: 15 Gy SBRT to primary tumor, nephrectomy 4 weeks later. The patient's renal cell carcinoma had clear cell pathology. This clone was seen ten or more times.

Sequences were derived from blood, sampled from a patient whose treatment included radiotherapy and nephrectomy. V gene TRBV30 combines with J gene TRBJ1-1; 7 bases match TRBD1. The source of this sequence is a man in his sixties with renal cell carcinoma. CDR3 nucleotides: TGTGCCTGGAGTCCCTTTATTGGACAGGTCGGCGGAGCTTTCTTT. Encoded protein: CAWSPFIGQVGGAFF.